Sequencing of this TCR beta chain was carried out in a study of cytomegalovirus exposure and HLA in healthy donors. 60 Vbeta and 13 Jbeta primers were used in PCR. Profiling relied on immunoSEQ multiplex PCR, and the TCRdb table lists in-frame clones only, not all of them. This listing includes just over 150,000 clones. Germline V lookup: CDR1 SGHTS, CDR2 YDEGEE. This CDR3 region has 14 residues. With 0 bases removed from V and 4 bases from J, the gap between germline ends came to 11 bases. The chain joins TRBV5-8 to TRBJ2-7; tentatively, D is TRBD2 (5 bases). The specimen was PBMCs. This receptor was taken from a woman aged 55 to 70 in good health and CMV-seronegative. The CDR3 bases are TGTGCCAGCAGCTTGGGACTGGAGGATTACGAGCAGTACTTC. This sequence encodes CASSLGLEDYEQYF.